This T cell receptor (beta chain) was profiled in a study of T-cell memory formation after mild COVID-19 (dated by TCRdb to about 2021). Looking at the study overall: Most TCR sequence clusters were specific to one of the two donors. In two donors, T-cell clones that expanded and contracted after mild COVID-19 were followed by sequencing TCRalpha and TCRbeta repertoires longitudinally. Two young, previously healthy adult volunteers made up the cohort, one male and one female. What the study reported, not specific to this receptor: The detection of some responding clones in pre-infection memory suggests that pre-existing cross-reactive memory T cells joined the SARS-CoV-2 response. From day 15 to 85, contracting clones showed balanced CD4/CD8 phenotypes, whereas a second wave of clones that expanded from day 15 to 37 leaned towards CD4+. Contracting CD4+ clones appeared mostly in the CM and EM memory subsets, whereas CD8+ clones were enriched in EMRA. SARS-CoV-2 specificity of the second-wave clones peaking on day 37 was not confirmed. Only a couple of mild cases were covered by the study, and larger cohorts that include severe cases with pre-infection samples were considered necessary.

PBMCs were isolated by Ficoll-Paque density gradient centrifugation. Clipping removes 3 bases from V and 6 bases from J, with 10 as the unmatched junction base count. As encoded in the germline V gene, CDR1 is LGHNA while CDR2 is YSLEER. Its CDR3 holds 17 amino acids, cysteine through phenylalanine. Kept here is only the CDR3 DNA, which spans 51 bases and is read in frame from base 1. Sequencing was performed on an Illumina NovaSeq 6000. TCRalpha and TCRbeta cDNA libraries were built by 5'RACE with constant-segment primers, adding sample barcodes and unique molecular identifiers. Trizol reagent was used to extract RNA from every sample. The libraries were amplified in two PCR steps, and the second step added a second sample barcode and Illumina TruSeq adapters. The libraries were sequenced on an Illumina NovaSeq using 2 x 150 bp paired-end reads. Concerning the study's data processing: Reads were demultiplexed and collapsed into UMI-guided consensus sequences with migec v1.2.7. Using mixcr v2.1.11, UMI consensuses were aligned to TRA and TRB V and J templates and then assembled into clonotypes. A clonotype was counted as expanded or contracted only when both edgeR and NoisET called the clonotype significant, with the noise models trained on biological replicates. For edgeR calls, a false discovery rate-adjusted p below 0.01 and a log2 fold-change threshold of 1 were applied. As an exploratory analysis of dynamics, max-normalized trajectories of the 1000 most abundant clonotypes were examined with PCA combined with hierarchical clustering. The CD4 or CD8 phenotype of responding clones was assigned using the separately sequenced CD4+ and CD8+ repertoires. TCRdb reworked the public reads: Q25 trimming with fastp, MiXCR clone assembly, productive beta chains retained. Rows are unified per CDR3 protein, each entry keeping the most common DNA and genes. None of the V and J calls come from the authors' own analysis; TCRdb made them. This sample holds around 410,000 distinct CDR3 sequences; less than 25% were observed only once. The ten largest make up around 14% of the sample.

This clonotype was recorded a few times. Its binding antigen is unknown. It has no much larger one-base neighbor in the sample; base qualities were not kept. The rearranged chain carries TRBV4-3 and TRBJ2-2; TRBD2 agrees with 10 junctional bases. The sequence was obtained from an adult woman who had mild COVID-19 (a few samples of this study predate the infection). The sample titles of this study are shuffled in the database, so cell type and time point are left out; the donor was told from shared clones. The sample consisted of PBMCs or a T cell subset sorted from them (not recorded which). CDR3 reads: CASSHYSGRAVSGELFF. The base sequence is TGCGCCAGCAGCCATTACAGCGGGAGGGCGGTATCCGGGGAGCTGTTTTTT.